This T cell receptor (beta chain) was sequenced in a study of blood T cell repertoires in COVID-19. Turning to the study itself: There were acute and convalescent COVID-19 samples, and they came from the United States, Italy and Spain.

V lost 4 bases and J 15 bases, leaving 20 bases between the germline ends. The CDR3 length is 13 residues. Authors' analysis steps: Reference gene primer amplification gave nucleated cell count estimates. TCRdb's table, derived via immunoSEQ multiplex PCR, lists solely in-frame clones and lacks some. D and trimming were read from the DNA, whereas the V and J calls and clone size are those reported in that table. The repertoire consists of around 30,000 clones, with 60% to 80% occurring once and the leading ten covering 46%. The sample taken for sequencing was peripheral blood. J is TRBJ2-3 and V is TRBV12-3 or TRBV12-4; perhaps TRBD1 as D (6 bases). This receptor was taken from a woman between 65 and 79 years old with acute or convalescent COVID-19. The CDR3 DNA sequence: TGTGCCAGCAGTTCTGTTGGGGTGACAGGTTCATATTTT. This encodes CASSSVGVTGSYF.